Sequencing of this TCR beta chain was carried out in a study of T cell repertoires in cytomegalovirus infection. TCRdb used MiXCR to reprocess the reads, holding one entry per CDR3 protein. This sample yields about 310,000 distinct CDR3 sequences, of which around a quarter are seen a single time; 13% belongs to the top ten. Concerning this clonotype: Its antigen is currently unknown.

After removal of 5 bases from V and 10 bases from J, the junction contained 7 bases not matched to a gene. This CDR3 contains 14 residues. Specimen: cultured PBMCs, collected from culture after CMV antigen stimulation. The chain is built from TRBV12-3 or TRBV12-4 and TRBJ1-6; 8 positions agree with TRBD1. This TCR was sampled from a human donor in good health (CMV status not recorded). Some clones in this sample may be carry-over from other donors' samples. The CDR3, as DNA: TGTGCCAGCAGTCGTGGACAGGGCGGGTCACCCCTCCACTTT. Its protein is CASSRGQGGSPLHF.